The source of this T cell receptor beta chain is a study of post-analysis software for immune sequencing data. Study at large: The disease courses covered relapsing-remitting, secondary progressive and progressive-relapsing multiple sclerosis. The study, taken as a whole, reports: Samples made in the same batch grouped tightly together by F measure. For normalized Chao1 diversity, multiple sclerosis patients scored significantly lower than controls did.

Libraries were made from TCR beta cDNA, and they carried unique molecular identifiers. Each CDR3 protein gets one entry after TCRdb re-called the PCR reads with MiXCR. This table has some 160,000 distinct CDR3 sequences, under 40% appearing once. A remark on this clonotype: No antigen is known for it.

The sequencing used blood, collected after autologous hematopoietic stem cell transplantation. The source is a girl aged 5 to 17 with multiple sclerosis.

CDR3 sequence: CATSDPLAGGRETQYF. The CDR3 DNA sequence: TGTGCCACCAGTGACCCGCTAGCGGGAGGCCGGGAGACCCAGTACTTC. This chain joins TRBV24-1 and TRBJ2-7; 11 positions match TRBD2. The DNA end favors TRBJ2-5, so the J call may be wrong. CDR3 length equals 16 residues. Germline assignment: CDR1 KGHDR and CDR2 SFDVKD.